The rows below give T cell receptor beta chains drawn from one sample of a study of blood T cell repertoires in COVID-19. Libraries were prepared by immunoSEQ multiplex PCR; TCRdb keeps only in-frame clonotypes and omits some of them. The sample has about 160,000 clones; around 87% are singletons. Sequencing used peripheral blood. The source is a man aged 55 to 69 with COVID-19, enrolled during active disease. CDR3s leave out the opening cysteine and the closing phenylalanine or tryptophan.

V	J	CDR3
TRBV6-6	TRBJ2-2	ASRVQGNTGELF
TRBV5-4	TRBJ2-1	ASSLVLAENEQF
TRBV4-2	TRBJ1-4	ASSRGQGAGDEKLF
TRBV9	TRBJ2-3	ASSAGGDTQY
TRBV11-2	TRBJ1-4	ASSSNSNEKLF
TRBV3-1/TRBV3-2	TRBJ2-7	ASSQGAREQY
TRBV7-2	TRBJ2-1	ASSPWVGTGFLNEQF
TRBV4-3	TRBJ1-2	ASSQDFGQGPYGYT
TRBV7-3	TRBJ2-5	ASSPGTSGETQY
TRBV19	TRBJ2-1	ASSIAFLAGSYNEQF
TRBV6-2/TRBV6-3	TRBJ1-3	ASSPRTAQANTIY
TRBV7-9	TRBJ2-1	ASSPAGLAGGGNEQF
TRBV6-5	TRBJ1-1	ASSYRRQGLNTEAF
TRBV27	TRBJ1-2	ASKIGSGFYGYT
TRBV28	TRBJ2-1	ASSLGGEGAPNEQF
TRBV28	TRBJ2-5	ASSLAGRSRETQY
TRBV5-8	TRBJ1-5	ASSLASAEASNQPQH
TRBV10-3	TRBJ1-1	AISESKGVMNTEAF
TRBV25-1	TRBJ1-1	ASRARGGGTEAF
TRBV9	TRBJ2-3	ASRAGTGDHAVTDTQY
TRBV9	TRBJ2-5	ASSVAGGAFETQY
TRBV27	TRBJ1-1	ASSSGTSNTEAF
TRBV30	TRBJ2-1	AWRADNYNEQF
TRBV27	TRBJ2-2	ASSFRLQGATNTGELF
TRBV6-5	TRBJ1-1	ASSLNSGGIGAF
TRBV4-2	TRBJ2-2	ASSPLQTGELF
TRBV3-1/TRBV3-2	TRBJ2-7	ASSQPDRAPEQY
TRBV2	TRBJ2-1	ASTTGGRRGDEQF
TRBV30	TRBJ2-5	AWSTGTGILETQY
TRBV3-1/TRBV3-2	TRBJ1-2	ASSQDLRRQGMGNGYT
TRBV7-2	TRBJ2-3	ASTPGGAGSTDTQY
TRBV7-9	TRBJ2-7	ASSYGGGETYEQY
TRBV6-5	TRBJ2-2	ASSRDPYGELF
TRBV18	TRBJ2-3	ASSLFVVAPQSPSTDTQY
TRBV3-1/TRBV3-2	TRBJ1-2	ASSRVRGGIGSYT
TRBV30	TRBJ1-2	AWTGANYGYT
TRBV5-8	TRBJ1-5	ASSLGVNRNQPQH
TRBV6-5	TRBJ2-7	ASNGGLVYEQY
TRBV6-6	TRBJ2-2	ASSYSQGARSGELF
TRBV7-9	TRBJ1-2	ASSATPGYGYT
TRBV7-9	TRBJ1-5	ASSPTGFLNQPQH
TRBV14	TRBJ1-6	ASSQEYNNSPLH